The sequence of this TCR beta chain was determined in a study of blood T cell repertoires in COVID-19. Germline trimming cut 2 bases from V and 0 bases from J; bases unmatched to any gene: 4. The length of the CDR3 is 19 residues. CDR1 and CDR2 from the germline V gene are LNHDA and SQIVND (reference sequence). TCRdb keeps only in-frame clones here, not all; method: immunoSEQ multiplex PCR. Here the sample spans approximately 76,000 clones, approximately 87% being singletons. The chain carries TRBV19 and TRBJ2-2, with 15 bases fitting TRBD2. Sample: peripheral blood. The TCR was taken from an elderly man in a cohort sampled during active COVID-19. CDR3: CASSIRTSGGASNTGELFF. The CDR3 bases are TGTGCCAGTAGTATAAGGACTAGCGGGGGGGCATCGAACACCGGGGAGCTGTTTTTT.